A selection of T cell receptor beta chains follows, all from one sample in a study of blood T cell repertoires in COVID-19. Sequenced by immunoSEQ multiplex PCR; TCRdb stores in-frame clones only, minus some. The sample gives under 150,000 clones, approximately 90% of which show up once; 8% to 9% is in the top ten. Sequencing was performed on peripheral blood. The origin of the receptors is a woman aged 65 to 85 who had recovered from COVID-19. Both conserved end residues are part of each CDR3. Each record gives: D gene, clone size, J gene, V gene, CDR3 DNA, CDR3 protein. D genes are given only for firm matches. The size field is filled for only some rows; it gives once, few, many or a size class.

d_gene: .; abundance: .; j_gene: TRBJ1-5; v_gene: TRBV5-8; CDR3nt: TGTGCCAGCAGTCCGGGAGGATTTAGCAATCAGCCCCAGCATTTT; CDR3aa: CASSPGGFSNQPQHF
d_gene: .; abundance: .; j_gene: TRBJ1-1; v_gene: TRBV19; CDR3nt: TGTGCCAGTAGTAACCCGGGGGTTGTGGGGGGCACTGAAGCTTTCTTT; CDR3aa: CASSNPGVVGGTEAFF
d_gene: TRBD1; abundance: .; j_gene: TRBJ1-4; v_gene: TRBV5-1; CDR3nt: TGCGCCAGCAGCTTGATAGGGACAGGGGACGAAAAACTGTTTTTT; CDR3aa: CASSLIGTGDEKLFF
d_gene: .; abundance: once; j_gene: TRBJ1-6; v_gene: TRBV30; CDR3nt: TGTGCCTGGGCCTGGCCCTCCTATAATTCACCCCTCCACTTT; CDR3aa: CAWAWPSYNSPLHF
d_gene: TRBD1; abundance: .; j_gene: TRBJ2-1; v_gene: TRBV15; CDR3nt: TGTGCCACCAGCCCCCGGGACAGGGCGCACAATGAGCAGTTCTTC; CDR3aa: CATSPRDRAHNEQFF
d_gene: .; abundance: .; j_gene: TRBJ1-5; v_gene: TRBV19; CDR3nt: TGTGCCAGTACCCCCCTGGGCGATCAGCCCCAGCATTTT; CDR3aa: CASTPLGDQPQHF
d_gene: .; abundance: .; j_gene: TRBJ2-5; v_gene: TRBV7-8; CDR3nt: TGTGCCAGCAGCTCGGGGAAAGAGACCCAGTACTTC; CDR3aa: CASSSGKETQYF
d_gene: .; abundance: .; j_gene: TRBJ2-7; v_gene: TRBV7-3; CDR3nt: TGTGCCAGCAGCTTAACTGCGATCTACGAGCAGTACTTC; CDR3aa: CASSLTAIYEQYF
d_gene: .; abundance: .; j_gene: TRBJ1-1; v_gene: TRBV18; CDR3nt: TGTGCCAGCTCCCCTTCGGGGGCTGAAGCTTTCTTT; CDR3aa: CASSPSGAEAFF
d_gene: TRBD1; abundance: .; j_gene: TRBJ1-5; v_gene: TRBV10-3; CDR3nt: TGTGCCACCCACGGGGACAGGGGGCCCCAAGGAGGCCAGCCCCAGCATTTT; CDR3aa: CATHGDRGPQGGQPQHF
d_gene: .; abundance: once; j_gene: TRBJ1-2; v_gene: TRBV9; CDR3nt: TGTGCCAGCAGCCGAGGAGATACAAGAGGAGGCTACACCTTC; CDR3aa: CASSRGDTRGGYTF
d_gene: .; abundance: .; j_gene: TRBJ2-3; v_gene: TRBV28; CDR3nt: TGTGCCAGCAGTTTAAGGCAGGGGACAGATACGCAGTATTTT; CDR3aa: CASSLRQGTDTQYF
d_gene: TRBD2; abundance: .; j_gene: TRBJ2-1; v_gene: TRBV7-9; CDR3nt: TGTGCCAGCAGCTTGACTAGCGGCGATGAGCAGTTCTTC; CDR3aa: CASSLTSGDEQFF
d_gene: .; abundance: .; j_gene: TRBJ1-5; v_gene: TRBV28; CDR3nt: TGTGCCAGCAGTTTGGAACAGGGCAATCAGCCCCAGCATTTT; CDR3aa: CASSLEQGNQPQHF
d_gene: TRBD1; abundance: .; j_gene: TRBJ2-5; v_gene: TRBV7-9; CDR3nt: TGTGCCAGCAGGATGACAGGGGCTCAAGAGACCCAGTACTTC; CDR3aa: CASRMTGAQETQYF
d_gene: .; abundance: few; j_gene: TRBJ2-2; v_gene: TRBV7-9; CDR3nt: TGTGCCAGCAGCTTAGCAATGACAGCGAACACCGGGGAGCTGTTTTTT; CDR3aa: CASSLAMTANTGELFF
d_gene: TRBD2; abundance: .; j_gene: TRBJ2-7; v_gene: TRBV7-2; CDR3nt: TGTGCCAGCACACTCCCGGGAGGCTACGAGCAGTACTTC; CDR3aa: CASTLPGGYEQYF
d_gene: .; abundance: .; j_gene: TRBJ2-3; v_gene: TRBV11-3; CDR3nt: TGTGCCAGCAGCCAACGGGGTGATACGCAGTATTTT; CDR3aa: CASSQRGDTQYF
d_gene: .; abundance: .; j_gene: TRBJ1-1; v_gene: TRBV4-2; CDR3nt: TGTGCCAGCAGCCAAGACGGGGGGCCGTCTGAAGCTTTCTTT; CDR3aa: CASSQDGGPSEAFF
d_gene: TRBD2; abundance: .; j_gene: TRBJ2-3; v_gene: TRBV7-9; CDR3nt: TGTGCCAGCAGGCCGGGACTAGCGGGGGGCCCTATCACAGATACGCAGTATTTT; CDR3aa: CASRPGLAGGPITDTQYF
d_gene: TRBD1; abundance: .; j_gene: TRBJ1-4; v_gene: TRBV6-5; CDR3nt: TGTGCCACCCGGACAGGAGGGGGGGAAAAACTGTTTTTT; CDR3aa: CATRTGGGEKLFF
d_gene: TRBD1; abundance: .; j_gene: TRBJ2-5; v_gene: TRBV24-1; CDR3nt: TGTGCCACGGCGAAAGGACAGGGATGGGAAGAGACCCAGTACTTC; CDR3aa: CATAKGQGWEETQYF
d_gene: TRBD2; abundance: few; j_gene: TRBJ2-2; v_gene: TRBV2; CDR3nt: TGTGCCAGCACCGACGCGGGAGGGGCTTACACCGGGGAGCTGTTTTTT; CDR3aa: CASTDAGGAYTGELFF
d_gene: .; abundance: .; j_gene: TRBJ2-7; v_gene: TRBV6-6; CDR3nt: TGTGCCAGCAGGGGGCGGGGCGGCTACGAGCAGTACTTC; CDR3aa: CASRGRGGYEQYF
d_gene: .; abundance: .; j_gene: TRBJ2-7; v_gene: TRBV7-9; CDR3nt: TGTGCCAGCAGCTTATATTCAGGGGCCGAGCAGTACTTC; CDR3aa: CASSLYSGAEQYF
d_gene: .; abundance: .; j_gene: TRBJ2-1; v_gene: TRBV5-1; CDR3nt: TGCGCCAGCAGCTTGGGAGCTTACAATGAGCAGTTCTTC; CDR3aa: CASSLGAYNEQFF
d_gene: TRBD2; abundance: .; j_gene: TRBJ2-1; v_gene: TRBV7-3; CDR3nt: TGTGCCAGCAGCCCCCCGGGAGGGCCTTACAATGAGCAGTTCTTC; CDR3aa: CASSPPGGPYNEQFF
d_gene: TRBD1; abundance: .; j_gene: TRBJ2-3; v_gene: TRBV9; CDR3nt: TGTGCCAGCAGCGTAGTACAGGGGGCAACAGATACGCAGTATTTT; CDR3aa: CASSVVQGATDTQYF